The entry that follows covers one TCR beta chain sequence. The target antigen is unknown. The identical CDR3 is also encoded by other nucleotide sequences in the sample. The data belong to a study of OX40 agonist ivuxolimab in advanced cancers. Study context: Having had anti-PD-1, anti-PD-L1 or anti-CTLA-4 therapy before was allowed, and more than 35% had some. Partial responses were achieved by three patients, of whom one had hepatocellular carcinoma and two had cutaneous melanoma. Broader study findings: Dose levels from 0.1 to 3.0 mg/kg saw CD4+ and CD8+ blood T cells expand clonally by week 6.

This table comes from immunoSEQ multiplex PCR, and its TCRdb copy is limited to in-frame clones, with some not included. The table shows tens of thousands of clones, with approximately 75% occurring only once. Autoimmune disease history or systemic immunosuppression led to patients being barred. Germline V CDR1 and CDR2: MNHEY, SVGAGI. V lost 7 bases to trimming and J lost 6 bases, with 13 bases between them. The CDR3 contains 13 residues. The starting material was CD4+ or CD8+ T cells sorted from blood, obtained in a trial of the OX40 agonist ivuxolimab. The chain recombines TRBV6-5 with TRBJ2-1, with D possibly TRBD1 on 6 matching bases. This TCR was recovered from an adult with an advanced solid tumor such as melanoma, head and neck, liver or kidney cancer. CDR3 bases: TGTGCCAGCATACCTGACAGGAGCAATGAGCAGTTCTTC. Residues: CASIPDRSNEQFF.